This is a list of T cell receptor beta chains from one sample in a study of regulatory T cells in long-lasting Graves disease. One entry per CDR3 protein, called by TCRdb with MiXCR from the multiplex PCR reads. The table records under 250,000 distinct CDR3 sequences, around 20% of them present only once. The material was peripheral blood mononuclear cells (PBMCs), obtained at new diagnosis, from a patient treated with antithyroid drugs. These TCRs come from a female donor with Graves disease. CDR3s include the opening cysteine and the closing phenylalanine or tryptophan. D genes are given only for firm matches. Some rows have no size entry. The others give once, few or many, or a class for an expanded clone.

size: many; J: TRBJ2-2; D: TRBD1; V: TRBV5-5; CDR3: CASNRPGGAGELFF; DNA: TGTGCCAGCAACCGACCAGGGGGTGCCGGGGAGCTGTTTTTT
size: many; J: TRBJ1-1; D: NA; V: TRBV18; CDR3: CASSPKGSNTEAFF; DNA: TGTGCCAGCTCACCAAAAGGGTCGAACACTGAAGCTTTCTTT
size: NA; J: TRBJ2-1; D: NA; V: TRBV11-2; CDR3: CASSLVGGGEQFF; DNA: TGTGCCAGCAGCTTGGTGGGGGGAGGTGAGCAGTTCTTC
size: many; J: TRBJ2-3; D: NA; V: TRBV7-2; CDR3: CASSRSRNTDTQYF; DNA: TGTGCCAGCAGCCGCAGTAGGAACACAGATACGCAGTATTTT
size: many; J: TRBJ2-7; D: NA; V: TRBV27; CDR3: CASSPVGSYEQYF; DNA: TGTGCCAGCAGTCCAGTTGGTTCCTACGAGCAGTACTTC
size: many; J: TRBJ2-3; D: NA; V: TRBV2; CDR3: CASGSVISTDTQYF; DNA: TGTGCCAGCGGCTCGGTCATTAGCACAGATACGCAGTATTTT
size: few; J: TRBJ2-3; D: TRBD1; V: TRBV10-2; CDR3: CASATGTVTDTQYF; DNA: TGCGCCAGCGCCACCGGGACAGTCACAGATACGCAGTATTTT
size: NA; J: TRBJ2-2; D: TRBD2; V: TRBV5-5; CDR3: CASSLRGTSGGFTGELFF; DNA: TGTGCCAGCAGCCTGCGCGGAACTAGCGGGGGCTTCACCGGGGAGCTGTTTTTT
size: many; J: TRBJ2-3; D: TRBD2; V: TRBV9; CDR3: CASSGTSGGAAPDTQYF; DNA: TGTGCCAGCAGCGGAACTAGCGGGGGGGCAGCTCCAGATACGCAGTATTTT
size: few; J: TRBJ1-5; D: NA; V: TRBV6-2/TRBV6-3; CDR3: CASRDGGRNNQPQHF; DNA: TGTGCCAGCAGGGACGGGGGGAGAAACAATCAGCCCCAGCATTTT
size: NA; J: TRBJ1-2; D: NA; V: TRBV7-9; CDR3: CASSSPDSAYGYTF; DNA: TGTGCCAGCAGCTCCCCCGATTCGGCCTATGGCTACACCTTC
size: many; J: TRBJ1-6; D: TRBD1; V: TRBV18; CDR3: CASSTGTGAVGSPLHF; DNA: TGTGCCAGCTCAACCGGGACAGGGGCCGTAGGATCACCCCTCCACTTT